Sequencing of this T cell receptor beta chain was carried out in a study of OX40 agonist ivuxolimab in advanced cancers. Broadly, across the study: The costimulatory receptor OX40 (CD134) was targeted by ivuxolimab, a fully human IgG2 agonistic monoclonal antibody. The dose-escalation cohort was 82.7% male with a mean age of roughly 62 years, ranging from roughly 23 to 90. The monotherapy dose-escalation portion (N of about 50 patients) of the phase I ivuxolimab trial is reported in the paper. Patients were allowed to have had prior anti-PD-1, anti-PD-L1 or anti-CTLA-4 therapy, and 40% of the dose-escalation patients had previously received checkpoint inhibitors. Intravenous ivuxolimab was administered to patients every 2 weeks at six dose levels: 0.01, 0.1, 0.3, 1.5, 3 and 10 mg/kg. Peripheral TCRbeta sequencing was intended to test whether TCR sequence diversity was altered and clonal T-cell expansion was caused by ivuxolimab. Partial responses occurred in three dose-escalation patients: two with cutaneous melanoma and one with hepatocellular carcinoma. Of the approximately 50 patients in dose escalation, 19 had hepatocellular carcinoma, approximately 15 had melanoma, 9 had renal cell carcinoma and 9 had head and neck cancer. Results the study describes overall, beyond this receptor: Low levels of normalized T-cell clonal expansion were also seen in some patients who did not respond. In the 0.1-3.0 mg/kg groups, partial responders had among the lowest normalized peripheral clonal expansion, particularly in CD8+ T cells. Clonal expansion of both CD4+ and CD8+ blood T cells was observed from baseline to week 6 at doses 0.1 to 3.0 mg/kg. The antigen specificity of the peripheral T cells that underwent clonal expansion was not determined. After ivuxolimab, CD8+ T cells had more expanded clones than CD4+ T cells on average.

Patients with a history of autoimmune disease or receiving systemic immunosuppression were excluded from the trial. Peripheral blood for TCR sequencing was drawn from every dose cohort at baseline, at cycle 4 day 1 and at cycle 7 day 1. Samples were obtained from an open-label, multicenter, first-in-human phase I dose-escalation trial of ivuxolimab. Adults with locally advanced or metastatic melanoma, renal cell carcinoma, hepatocellular carcinoma or head and neck squamous cell carcinoma were enrolled in the trial. CD4+ and CD8+ T cells were sorted separately from peripheral blood before TCR sequencing. From the germline V gene, CDR1 is MNHEY and CDR2 is SVGAGI. V is trimmed back by 5 bases and J by 8 bases, and the junction contains 7 bases that no gene match accounts for. Spanning cysteine to phenylalanine, the CDR3 consists of 14 amino acids. Here the CDR3 DNA is all that survives: 42 bases in frame from base 1.

This clone was seen just once. It lacks a known antigen. No quality values exist for individual bases; no much larger clone is one base distant. Genomic DNA was isolated from the sorted cells so that the TCRbeta CDR3 region could be sequenced. The immunoSEQ Assay was used for sequencing of TCRbeta CDR3 regions. TCRdb provides this immuneACCESS table in a form limited to in-frame rearrangements. Some clones are lacking; in checked studies, under half of them reflect an unresolved V gene, and why the rest are absent is not known. The sample data list roughly 60,000 clones, and roughly 84% of these were observed just once. The ten largest make up roughly 30% of the sample.

The sequence joins TRBV6-5 to TRBJ1-4; a stretch of 8 junction bases matches TRBD1. This sequence originates from an adult with an advanced solid tumor such as melanoma, head and neck, liver or kidney cancer. Material: CD4+ or CD8+ T cells sorted from blood, obtained in a trial of the OX40 agonist ivuxolimab. The DNA sequence is as follows: TGTGCCAGCAGTCCGGACAGGGTCAGAGAAAAACTGTTTTTT. Protein translation: CASSPDRVREKLFF.